The 10 T cell receptor beta chains presented below share a single source sample, sequenced in a study of metastatic and nonmetastatic thyroid tumors. TCRdb recomputed clones from the PCR reads via MiXCR. The repertoire holds about 70,000 clones, with around 20% as singletons. Before thyroid surgery, none of the patients had received any treatment. Material: blood. The source is a female donor with papillary thyroid cancer or a benign thyroid nodule (not recorded which). Some clones in this sample may be carry-over from other donors' samples.

This clone appeared many times. The gene calls are TRBV18 and TRBJ2-1; D perhaps matches TRBD2 (6 bases). The CDR3 is 19 amino acids. Trimming removed 2 bases at V and 6 bases at J, with 26 bases between. Germline V lookup: CDR1 KGHSH, CDR2 LQKENI. The CDR3 sequence is CASSPYRPLRSGGFNEQFF. CDR3 bases: TGTGCCAGCTCACCATATCGGCCCCTGAGGAGCGGAGGGTTCAATGAGCAGTTCTTC.

This clone has at least ten counts. The rearrangement joins TRBV6-1 to TRBJ1-5, with D tentatively TRBD1 (6 bases). Trimming pared 7 bases from V and 3 bases from J, leaving 19 bases between. The CDR3 is made up of 16 amino acids. Germline V gives CDR1 MNHNS, CDR2 SASEGT. CDR3 in DNA: TGTGCCAGCACCCAAGGGAGGGGGTTTTACAATCAGCCCCAGCATTTT. Its translation: CASTQGRGFYNQPQHF.

This clone was recorded many times. V usage is TRBV4-1 and J usage is TRBJ1-6; no definite D call. The length of the CDR3 is 15 residues. In germline, CDR1 is MGHRA, CDR2 YSYEKL. V shed 4 bases and J shed 10 bases, with 17 bases lying between them. CDR3 in amino acids: CASSRFGNSDSPLHF. The CDR3 DNA reads TGCGCCAGCAGCCGCTTCGGGAATTCAGACTCACCCCTCCACTTT.

This clone appeared a few times. One junction end does not reproduce the germline sequence, and a read error may be involved. The sample contains more than one DNA sequence encoding this CDR3. This rearrangement joins TRBV24-1 to TRBJ1-1; unclear D gene. Looked up from germline, CDR1 is KGHDR and CDR2 is SFDVKD. CDR3 size: 13 residues. CDR3: CATSANRDTEAFF. DNA of the CDR3: TGCGCCACCAGTGCGAACAGAGACACTGAAGCTTTCTTT.

The sample holds many counts of this clone. This sequence joins TRBV7-8 and TRBJ2-7; D is unresolved. The CDR3 is 15 amino acids. In germline, CDR1 is SGHVS, CDR2 FQNEAQ. Trimming removed 4 bases from V and 0 bases from J, with 13 bases in between. The CDR3, as DNA: TGTGCCAGCAGCTCCTCAGGCGACCCCTCCTACGAGCAGTACTTC. Its protein is CASSSSGDPSYEQYF.

The chain employs TRBV30 and TRBJ1-5, with D maybe TRBD1 (6 bases). Germline CDR1 and CDR2: GTSNPN and SVGIG (reference sequence). V lost 3 bases and J 9 bases, leaving 18 bases between the germline ends. The CDR3 covers 14 residues. The CDR3 DNA is TGTGCCTGGAGGGGTGCACAGGGCCTTGGGCCCCAGCATTTT. Residues: CAWRGAQGLGPQHF.

This clone showed up many times. The same CDR3 is also encoded by other DNA sequences in this sample. The chain uses TRBV20-1 and TRBJ2-5; 12 positions agree with TRBD2. The trim removed 1 base at V and 5 bases at J, leaving 23 bases unmatched. The CDR3 has 21 residues. The V gene's germline CDR1 is DFQATT and CDR2 SNEGSKA (reference sequence). The CDR3 reads CSARAGVHGVLAGGGRETQYF. DNA for the CDR3: TGCAGTGCTAGAGCGGGTGTCCATGGGGTACTAGCGGGAGGAGGCAGGGAGACCCAGTACTTC.

The chain uses TRBV5-4 and TRBJ2-3, with unresolved D. The V end was cut by 1 base, the J end by 4 bases, with 10 bases between. This CDR3 has 14 amino acids. Germline V CDR1 and CDR2: SGHNT, YYREEE (reference sequence). The CDR3 DNA follows: TGTGCCAGCAGCTTGAGTAGTCCTCCAGATACGCAGTATTTT. Its translation is CASSLSSPPDTQYF.

This clone has more than one count but fewer than ten. The chain links TRBV11-2 to TRBJ2-5, with TRBD2 matching 8 bases. V shed 5 bases and J 4 bases; nucleotides not matched to a gene: 18. The germline V gene has CDR1 SGHAT and CDR2 FQNNGV. This CDR3 comprises 18 residues. The CDR3 nucleotides read TGTGCCAGCAGCCCCAGCCCTACCGGACTAGCCAGGCCAGAGACCCAGTACTTC. Amino acids: CASSPSPTGLARPETQYF.

This clone was picked up many times. DNA of the CDR3: TGTGCCAGCAGTGAACTGGGGGGACAGGGGGCGGAGACCCAGTACTTC. It encodes CASSELGGQGAETQYF. The genes are TRBV6-1 and TRBJ2-5, with 12 bases matching TRBD1. CDR3 size: 16 residues. Unmatched junction bases numbered 6, after V lost 2 bases and J lost 5 bases. The germline gives CDR1 MNHNS, CDR2 SASEGT.